These T cell receptor beta chains were read from a single sample in a study of blood T cell repertoires in COVID-19. Here immunoSEQ multiplex PCR was the method, and the copy in TCRdb shows in-frame clones only, minus some. Counted here are about 210,000 clones, around four fifths occurring once; the ten biggest clones make up 2% to 3%. The sequenced material came from peripheral blood. These receptors came from a woman between 35 and 50 years old with active or convalescent COVID-19. The CDR3 runs from the conserved cysteine through the conserved F or W. The D gene is left open where the match is weak. Clone size appears in some rows only: once, few, many, or a class for an expanded clone.

cdr3_length: 15; j_call: TRBJ1-1; v_call: TRBV14; d_call: NA; clone_size: NA; cdr3_nt: TGTGCCAGCAGCCACGAGGGACAACCGAACACTGAAGCTTTCTTT; cdr3_aa: CASSHEGQPNTEAFF
cdr3_length: 14; j_call: TRBJ2-3; v_call: TRBV6-5; d_call: TRBD2; clone_size: once; cdr3_nt: TGTGCCAGCAGGGTAGCGGGGGTCCCAGATACGCAGTATTTT; cdr3_aa: CASRVAGVPDTQYF
cdr3_length: 14; j_call: TRBJ2-3; v_call: TRBV10-3; d_call: NA; clone_size: NA; cdr3_nt: TGTGCCATCAGTGAGTCGGGAGTCACAGATACGCAGTATTTT; cdr3_aa: CAISESGVTDTQYF
cdr3_length: 17; j_call: TRBJ2-3; v_call: TRBV9; d_call: TRBD2; clone_size: NA; cdr3_nt: TGTGCCAGCAGCGCCGGACTAGCGGGAGGCCTACGGAATACGCAGTATTTT; cdr3_aa: CASSAGLAGGLRNTQYF
cdr3_length: 14; j_call: TRBJ2-2; v_call: TRBV10-3; d_call: NA; clone_size: NA; cdr3_nt: TGTGCCATCAGGCCATCGGGAAACACCGGGGAGCTGTTTTTT; cdr3_aa: CAIRPSGNTGELFF
cdr3_length: 13; j_call: TRBJ1-6; v_call: TRBV28; d_call: NA; clone_size: NA; cdr3_nt: TGTGCCAGCACCCTGAACAGGGAGTCACCCCTCCACTTT; cdr3_aa: CASTLNRESPLHF
cdr3_length: 19; j_call: TRBJ2-6; v_call: TRBV7-9; d_call: TRBD1; clone_size: once; cdr3_nt: TGTGCCAGCAGCTTAGGGCAGGGGGATAGAAGCTCTGGGGCCAACGTCCTGACTTTC; cdr3_aa: CASSLGQGDRSSGANVLTF
cdr3_length: 15; j_call: TRBJ2-1; v_call: TRBV5-1; d_call: TRBD2; clone_size: NA; cdr3_nt: TGCGCCAGCAGCCCGCCTAGCGGGGGGGCCGATGAGCAGTTCTTC; cdr3_aa: CASSPPSGGADEQFF
cdr3_length: 17; j_call: TRBJ2-7; v_call: TRBV11-2; d_call: TRBD1; clone_size: once; cdr3_nt: TGTGCCAGCAGCCTAACATCCTACGGGACAGGGGTTCTCGAGCAGTACTTC; cdr3_aa: CASSLTSYGTGVLEQYF
cdr3_length: 16; j_call: TRBJ1-2; v_call: TRBV27; d_call: NA; clone_size: NA; cdr3_nt: TGTGCCAGCAGTTTATTAGGGGACATCGCTAACTATGGCTACACCTTC; cdr3_aa: CASSLLGDIANYGYTF
cdr3_length: 13; j_call: TRBJ2-7; v_call: TRBV24-1; d_call: TRBD1; clone_size: NA; cdr3_nt: TGTGCCACCAGTGATGGGGACAGGGACGAGCAGTACTTC; cdr3_aa: CATSDGDRDEQYF
cdr3_length: 16; j_call: TRBJ2-5; v_call: TRBV4-1; d_call: NA; clone_size: NA; cdr3_nt: TGCGCCAGCAGCCAGACCTCCGGGACAACCGGGGAGACCCAGTACTTC; cdr3_aa: CASSQTSGTTGETQYF
cdr3_length: 13; j_call: TRBJ1-1; v_call: TRBV10-3; d_call: NA; clone_size: NA; cdr3_nt: TGTGCCATCAGTGAGGGAGGGGACACTGAAGCTTTCTTT; cdr3_aa: CAISEGGDTEAFF
cdr3_length: 15; j_call: TRBJ2-5; v_call: TRBV24-1; d_call: TRBD1; clone_size: NA; cdr3_nt: TGTGCCACCAGCCGGGACAGGGGATATGGAGAGACCCAGTACTTC; cdr3_aa: CATSRDRGYGETQYF
cdr3_length: 14; j_call: TRBJ1-2; v_call: TRBV6-5; d_call: NA; clone_size: once; cdr3_nt: TGTGCCAGCAGACCTTTAGGGGATAACTATGGCTACACCTTC; cdr3_aa: CASRPLGDNYGYTF
cdr3_length: 16; j_call: TRBJ1-6; v_call: TRBV7-2; d_call: NA; clone_size: NA; cdr3_nt: TGTGCCAGCAGCTTAATCCCCCCGGACACTAATTCACCCCTCCACTTT; cdr3_aa: CASSLIPPDTNSPLHF
cdr3_length: 13; j_call: TRBJ2-7; v_call: TRBV12-3/TRBV12-4; d_call: TRBD1; clone_size: NA; cdr3_nt: TGTGCCAGCAGTTCTCAGGGGGCCTACGAGCAGTACTTC; cdr3_aa: CASSSQGAYEQYF
cdr3_length: 16; j_call: TRBJ1-2; v_call: TRBV11-3; d_call: TRBD1; clone_size: NA; cdr3_nt: TGTGCCAGCAGCCCTTCCGGGACAGGGGGTAATCATGGCTACACCTTC; cdr3_aa: CASSPSGTGGNHGYTF
cdr3_length: 13; j_call: TRBJ1-2; v_call: TRBV7-9; d_call: NA; clone_size: few; cdr3_nt: TGTGCCAGCAGCGAGGGCCCGCGTAATGGCTACACCTTC; cdr3_aa: CASSEGPRNGYTF
cdr3_length: 12; j_call: TRBJ1-1; v_call: TRBV19; d_call: NA; clone_size: once; cdr3_nt: TGTGCCAGTAGTATAGGGGCAGGGCAAGCTTTCTTT; cdr3_aa: CASSIGAGQAFF
cdr3_length: 13; j_call: TRBJ1-5; v_call: TRBV12-3/TRBV12-4; d_call: NA; clone_size: NA; cdr3_nt: TGTGCCAGCAGTTTAGGCGGAGATCAGCCCCAGCATTTT; cdr3_aa: CASSLGGDQPQHF
cdr3_length: 13; j_call: TRBJ1-2; v_call: TRBV29-1; d_call: NA; clone_size: NA; cdr3_nt: TGCAGCGTTGAAGAACAGGTGAACTATGGCTACACCTTC; cdr3_aa: CSVEEQVNYGYTF
cdr3_length: 13; j_call: TRBJ2-3; v_call: TRBV7-6; d_call: TRBD1; clone_size: NA; cdr3_nt: TGTGCCAGCAGCTGGGACAGTGAGGATACGCAGTATTTT; cdr3_aa: CASSWDSEDTQYF
cdr3_length: 13; j_call: TRBJ2-7; v_call: TRBV12-3/TRBV12-4; d_call: NA; clone_size: NA; cdr3_nt: TGTGCCAGCAGTCCGGCGGGCAGCTACGAGCAGTACTTC; cdr3_aa: CASSPAGSYEQYF
cdr3_length: 12; j_call: TRBJ2-7; v_call: TRBV29-1; d_call: NA; clone_size: NA; cdr3_nt: TGCAGCCTCGTTACAGGGTTCGGCGAGCAGTACTTC; cdr3_aa: CSLVTGFGEQYF
cdr3_length: 16; j_call: TRBJ2-5; v_call: TRBV4-3; d_call: NA; clone_size: NA; cdr3_nt: TGCGCCAGCAGCCAACAAATGGGGGGGGCGATGGAGACCCAGTACTTC; cdr3_aa: CASSQQMGGAMETQYF
cdr3_length: 18; j_call: TRBJ2-1; v_call: TRBV6-1; d_call: TRBD2; clone_size: NA; cdr3_nt: TGTGCCAGCAGTGAAGCGCACTGGCGGAGAGCGGGAGGCCATGAGCAGTTCTTC; cdr3_aa: CASSEAHWRRAGGHEQFF
cdr3_length: 16; j_call: TRBJ2-7; v_call: TRBV6-5; d_call: NA; clone_size: NA; cdr3_nt: TGTGCCAGCAGTTACTCGTCGAGACAGCTGGGCTACGAGCAGTACTTC; cdr3_aa: CASSYSSRQLGYEQYF
cdr3_length: 15; j_call: TRBJ1-1; v_call: TRBV4-2; d_call: TRBD1; clone_size: NA; cdr3_nt: TGTGCCAGCAGCCAAGATCGGGCAGGGGGCACTGAAGCTTTCTTT; cdr3_aa: CASSQDRAGGTEAFF
cdr3_length: 14; j_call: TRBJ2-7; v_call: TRBV6-5; d_call: TRBD1; clone_size: once; cdr3_nt: TGTGCCAGCAGTCCAACAGGGACAGAGTACGAGCAGTACTTC; cdr3_aa: CASSPTGTEYEQYF
cdr3_length: 13; j_call: TRBJ2-5; v_call: TRBV2; d_call: TRBD2; clone_size: NA; cdr3_nt: TGTGCCAGCACCGGGGGGAGACTGGAGACCCAGTACTTC; cdr3_aa: CASTGGRLETQYF
cdr3_length: 12; j_call: TRBJ1-1; v_call: TRBV30; d_call: NA; clone_size: once; cdr3_nt: TGTGCCTGGATTTCGCTAAACACTGAAGCTTTCTTT; cdr3_aa: CAWISLNTEAFF
cdr3_length: 15; j_call: TRBJ1-2; v_call: TRBV11-1; d_call: TRBD1; clone_size: once; cdr3_nt: TGTGCCAGCAGCTTAGCGCGAGGGGGCAGCTATGGCTACACCTTC; cdr3_aa: CASSLARGGSYGYTF
cdr3_length: 15; j_call: TRBJ1-2; v_call: TRBV19; d_call: TRBD1; clone_size: NA; cdr3_nt: TGTGCCAGTAGTTACTCAGGGGGCCCGATGAGCGGCTACACCTTC; cdr3_aa: CASSYSGGPMSGYTF
cdr3_length: 16; j_call: TRBJ1-5; v_call: TRBV24-1; d_call: NA; clone_size: NA; cdr3_nt: TGTGCCACCAGTGATCCCGACATGGCTGGCAATCAGCCCCAGCATTTT; cdr3_aa: CATSDPDMAGNQPQHF
cdr3_length: 14; j_call: TRBJ1-5; v_call: TRBV9; d_call: NA; clone_size: few; cdr3_nt: TGTGCCAGCAGCGCCACAGGAGGGGATCAGCCCCAGCATTTT; cdr3_aa: CASSATGGDQPQHF
cdr3_length: 14; j_call: TRBJ2-7; v_call: TRBV19; d_call: TRBD2; clone_size: NA; cdr3_nt: TGTGCCAGTAGTATGGGACTAGCGGTGTACGAGCAGTACTTC; cdr3_aa: CASSMGLAVYEQYF
cdr3_length: 14; j_call: TRBJ2-2; v_call: TRBV11-3; d_call: TRBD1; clone_size: NA; cdr3_nt: TGTGCCAGCCTGGGACAGCCGAACACCGGGGAGCTGTTTTTT; cdr3_aa: CASLGQPNTGELFF
cdr3_length: 14; j_call: TRBJ1-2; v_call: TRBV2; d_call: NA; clone_size: NA; cdr3_nt: TGTGCCAGCAGTGCCAGGACAAATTTTTATGGCTACACCTTC; cdr3_aa: CASSARTNFYGYTF